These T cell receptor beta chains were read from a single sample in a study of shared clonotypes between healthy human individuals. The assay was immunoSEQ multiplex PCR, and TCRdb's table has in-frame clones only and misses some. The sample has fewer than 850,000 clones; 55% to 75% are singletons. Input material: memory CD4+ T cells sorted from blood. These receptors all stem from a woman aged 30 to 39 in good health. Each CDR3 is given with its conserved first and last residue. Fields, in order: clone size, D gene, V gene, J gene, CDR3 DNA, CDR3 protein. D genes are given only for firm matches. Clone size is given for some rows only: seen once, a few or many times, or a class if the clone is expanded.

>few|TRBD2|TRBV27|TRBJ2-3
TGTGCCAGCAGTTTACCTAGCGGGAGCTCAGATACGCAGTATTTT
CASSLPSGSSDTQYF
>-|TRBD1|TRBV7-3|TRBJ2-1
TGTGCCAGCAGCTTAGGGACAGGGCTCTACAATGAGCAGTTCTTC
CASSLGTGLYNEQFF
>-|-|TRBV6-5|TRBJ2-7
TGTGCCAGCAGCTCACCACCCAGACACTACGAGCAGTACTTC
CASSSPPRHYEQYF
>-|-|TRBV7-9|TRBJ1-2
TGTGCCAGCAGCTTATACCTCCGGGGCTACACCTTC
CASSLYLRGYTF
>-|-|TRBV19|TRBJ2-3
TGTGCCAGTAGAGAACAGGGATTCACAGATACGCAGTATTTT
CASREQGFTDTQYF
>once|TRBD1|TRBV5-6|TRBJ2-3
TGTGCCAGCAGCCTCGGGACAGGTGGCACAGATACGCAGTATTTT
CASSLGTGGTDTQYF
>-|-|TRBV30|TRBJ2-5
TGTGCCTGGGGTACAGGGGCGGGGGAGACCCAGTACTTC
CAWGTGAGETQYF
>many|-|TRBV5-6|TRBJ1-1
TGTGCCAGCAGCTTGATCGGGACTGAAGCTTTCTTT
CASSLIGTEAFF
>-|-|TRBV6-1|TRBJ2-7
TGTGCCAGCAGTGAAGCGAACGTTGGCGAGCAGTACTTC
CASSEANVGEQYF
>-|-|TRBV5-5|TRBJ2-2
TGTGCCAGCAGCTTGAGGGACGCCGGGGAGCTGTTTTTT
CASSLRDAGELFF
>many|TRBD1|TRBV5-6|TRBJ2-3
TGTGCCAGCAGCGGGACAGAGAGCACAGATACGCAGTATTTT
CASSGTESTDTQYF
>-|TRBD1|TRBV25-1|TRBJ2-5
TGTGCCAGCACTACCGGGACAGGGGACGGACTCTTTCAAGAGACCCAGTACTTC
CASTTGTGDGLFQETQYF
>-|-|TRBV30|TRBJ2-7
TGTGCCTGGAGTGTACAGTACGAGCAGTACTTC
CAWSVQYEQYF
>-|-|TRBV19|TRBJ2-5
TGTGCCAGTAGTTCACCCTCAAGGAGCCAAGAGACCCAGTACTTC
CASSSPSRSQETQYF
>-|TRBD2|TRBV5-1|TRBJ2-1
TGCGCCAGCAGCTTGGGAGCGGGAGGACCCGATGAGCAGTTCTTC
CASSLGAGGPDEQFF
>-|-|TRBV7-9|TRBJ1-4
TGTGCCAGCAGCTCAAAGGGTATTGGTGGTGAAAAACTGTTTTTT
CASSSKGIGGEKLFF
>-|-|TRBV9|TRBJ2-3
TGTGCCAGCAGCGTAGGGGGGGCTTCTGGCACAGATACGCAGTATTTT
CASSVGGASGTDTQYF
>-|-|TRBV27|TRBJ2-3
TGTGCCAGCCGCCAAGGGACTCTAGATACGCAGTATTTT
CASRQGTLDTQYF
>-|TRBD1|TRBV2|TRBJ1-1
TGTGCCAGCAAATCTGGGACAGGGGTCAAAGCTTTCTTT
CASKSGTGVKAFF
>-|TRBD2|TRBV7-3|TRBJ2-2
TGTGCCAGCAGCTTAGGACTAGAAATCGGGGAGCTGTTTTTT
CASSLGLEIGELFF
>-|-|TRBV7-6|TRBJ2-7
TGTGCCAGCAGCCCGAACTACAGGAGGGATTACGAGCAGTACTTC
CASSPNYRRDYEQYF
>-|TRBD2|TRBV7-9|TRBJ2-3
TGTGCCAGCAGCTTATCCGGGACTAGCCCCGGGGATACGCAGTATTTT
CASSLSGTSPGDTQYF
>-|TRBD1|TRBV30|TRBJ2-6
TGTGCCTGGACAGGGGGCGCAAACTCCGGGGCCAACGTCCTGACTTTC
CAWTGGANSGANVLTF
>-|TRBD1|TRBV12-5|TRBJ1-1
TGTGCTAGTGGTTTGTGGGCGGGACAGGGACGTAACACTGAAGCTTTCTTT
CASGLWAGQGRNTEAFF
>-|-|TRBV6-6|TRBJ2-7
TGTGCCAGCAGTTACGATGAGGGCTATGGCTACGAGCAGTACTTC
CASSYDEGYGYEQYF
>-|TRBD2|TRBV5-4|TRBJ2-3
TGTGCCAGCAGCCCCGGGACTAGCGGTTCCGATACGCAGTATTTT
CASSPGTSGSDTQYF